These 7 T cell receptor beta chains share one sample of origin, sequenced in a study of regulatory T cells in long-lasting Graves disease. The TCR beta library used iRepertoire HTBI primers with Arm-PCR amplification of CDR3. Each CDR3 protein is one row after TCRdb ran MiXCR on the multiplex PCR reads. The sample lists under 500,000 distinct CDR3 sequences, 20% to 25% occurring once. The time point was: persistent/refractory GD, antithyroid drugs over 5 years with positive TRAb. Following extraction of RNA from PBMCs, that RNA was used to make the TCR library. The sample was peripheral blood mononuclear cells (PBMCs), taken when the disease was refractory, from a patient treated with antithyroid drugs. Receptors originate from a female donor with Graves disease.

The table lists this clonotype with many counts. The V and J genes are TRBV7-9 and TRBJ1-1, with D possibly being TRBD1 (5 bases). The CDR3 runs 16 residues. The V gene's germline CDR1 is SEHNR and CDR2 FQNEAQ (reference sequence). Between the trimmed V and J ends, which lost 4 bases and 0 bases, there was a span of 15 bases. CDR3 loop: CASSSLPGPVNTEAFF. CDR3 DNA sequence: TGTGCCAGCAGCTCCCTCCCGGGACCCGTGAACACTGAAGCTTTCTTT.

The chain uses TRBV9 and TRBJ1-6; D is possibly TRBD1 (6 bases). Germline V gene sequence: CDR1 SGDLS, CDR2 YYNGEE. V lost 1 base to trimming and J lost 8 bases, with 10 bases between them. This CDR3 has 14 residues. The CDR3 reads CASSVSAGDSPLHF. The CDR3 DNA reads TGTGCCAGCAGCGTAAGTGCAGGGGATTCACCCCTCCACTTT. Based on the CDR3 plus reference TRBV9 and TRBJ1-6, the full variable domain is DSGVTQTPKHLITATGQRVTLRCSPRSGDLSVYWYQQSLDQGLQFLIQYYNGEERAKGNILERFSAQQFPDLHSELNLSSLELGDSALYFCASSVSAGDSPLHFGNGTRLTVT.

This chain uses TRBV29-1 with TRBJ2-5; 8 bases map to TRBD2. The junction had 28 bases not matched to a gene; V was cut back by 8 bases and J by 5 bases. The CDR3 contains 19 residues. From germline, CDR1 is SQVTM and CDR2 ANQGSEA. The CDR3 sequence: CSSIGGAETSERAGETQYF. The CDR3 bases are TGCAGCTCCATCGGGGGGGCGGAGACTAGCGAGAGGGCCGGGGAGACCCAGTACTTC. Looking up the rest from reference TRBV29-1 and TRBJ2-5 gives the full variable domain: SAVISQKPSRDICQRGTSLTIQCQVDSQVTMMFWYRQQPGQSLTLIATANQGSEATYESGFVIDKFPISRPNLTFSTLTVSNMSPEDSSIYLCSSIGGAETSERAGETQYFGPGTRLLVL.

This clonotype was observed a few times. CDR3 loop: CAIRTAGAYEQYF. CDR3 DNA sequence: TGTGCCATCAGAACAGCGGGAGCCTACGAGCAGTACTTC. The V and J genes are TRBV10-3 and TRBJ2-7; 8 bases line up with TRBD2. The V gene's germline CDR1 is ENHRY and CDR2 SYGVKD. This CDR3 spans 13 amino acids. J lost 2 bases, V lost 6 bases, and 3 bases had no gene match.

V and J are TRBV7-2 and TRBJ2-5; 10 bases are shared with TRBD1. CDR1 is SGHTA, CDR2 FQGNSA, per germline. CDR3 length equals 18 residues. V was clipped by 3 bases and J by 3 bases; unmatched bases: 13. CDR3 sequence reads: CASSFMPPRTGGKETQYF. The CDR3 nucleotides read TGTGCCAGCAGCTTCATGCCCCCCAGGACAGGGGGAAAAGAGACCCAGTACTTC.

Ten or more counts support this clonotype. CDR3 DNA: TGTGCCAGCAGCTTATCACAGGGCGGTGACATTCAGTACTTC. Translated: CASSLSQGGDIQYF. The rearrangement joins TRBV7-2 to TRBJ2-4, with D perhaps TRBD1 (6 bases). The germline CDR1 and CDR2 sequences are SGHTA and FQGNSA. V lost 2 bases and J 8 bases, leaving 13 bases between the germline ends. The CDR3 totals 14 residues.

This clonotype was recorded many times. The chain carries TRBV14 and TRBJ2-7; the D gene is possibly TRBD2 (5 bases). Germline V CDR1 and CDR2: SGHDN, FVKESK. The V and J ends lost 3 bases and 3 bases respectively, with 9 bases between them. The CDR3 is 13 amino acids. CDR3 residues: CASSQSTSYEQYF. In nucleotides, the CDR3 is TGTGCCAGCAGCCAGTCTACTAGCTACGAGCAGTACTTC.